The 26 T cell receptor beta chains in this list originate from one sample, sequenced in a study of T-cell reconstitution after alpha-beta-depleted transplantation in children. The TCRbeta library was prepared with unique molecular identifiers. Using its own MiXCR run on the PCR reads, TCRdb lists one record per CDR3 protein. The table lists 490,000 or so distinct CDR3 sequences, approximately 12% of them singletons, with less than 6.5% in the top ten. The sequencing here drew on PBMCs from the stem cell graft donor, taken from the stem cell graft. The receptor source for this set is a human donor who donated a stem cell graft to a child with combined immunodeficiency.

V and J are TRBV12-3 or TRBV12-4 and TRBJ2-1, with 7 bases lining up with TRBD2. The CDR3 extends over 14 amino acids. V was pared by 8 bases and J by 4 bases, with 8 bases of the junction left unmatched. Here the CDR3 DNA reads TGTGCCAGCCGGACGGGGGGAGGGTACAATGAGCAGTTCTTC. Translating it yields CASRTGGGYNEQFF.

This clonotype was found many times. The chain has TRBV12-3 or TRBV12-4 and TRBJ1-1; no clear D gene. V shed 5 bases and J shed 3 bases, with 7 bases lying between them. The CDR3 sequence is 12 residues long. CDR3 DNA: TGTGCCAGCAGTACAGCCTACACTGAAGCTTTCTTT. Translation gives CASSTAYTEAFF.

V usage is TRBV27 and J usage is TRBJ1-6; 8 positions match TRBD1. J gave up 10 bases and V 0 bases, and 5 bases lay outside the gene matches. The length of the CDR3 is 15 residues. Germline CDR1 and CDR2: MNHEY and SMNVEV (reference sequence). The CDR3, as DNA: TGTGCCAGCAGTTTATCGCCAGGGGGCGAATCACCCCTCCACTTT. Translation: CASSLSPGGESPLHF.

This sequence joins TRBV11-1 and TRBJ1-4, with 7 positions matching TRBD1. Germline CDR1 SGHAT, CDR2 FQDESV (reference sequence). The CDR3 consists of 18 residues. Trimming took 0 bases from V and 6 from J; bases not matched to a gene: 13. The CDR3 loop reads CASSLASTGKGSDEKLFF. CDR3 sequence (DNA): TGTGCCAGCAGCTTAGCATCGACAGGGAAAGGGTCGGATGAAAAACTGTTTTTT. The full variable domain, with the rest looked up from reference TRBV11-1 and TRBJ1-4, is EAEVAQSPRYKITEKSQAVAFWCDPISGHATLYWYRQILGQGPELLVQFQDESVVDDSQLPKDRFSAERLKGVDSTLKIQPAELGDSAMYLCASSLASTGKGSDEKLFFGSGTQLSVL.

This clonotype was seen many times. This sequence joins TRBV12-3 or TRBV12-4 and TRBJ2-5; D may match TRBD1 or TRBD2 (6 bases each). V lost 7 bases to trimming and J lost 9 bases, with 15 bases between them. The CDR3 consists of 12 residues. CDR3 region: CASTLSGGPQYF. In DNA, the CDR3 is TGTGCCAGCACCCTCTCTGGGGGGCCCCAGTACTTC.

V usage is TRBV11-3 and J usage is TRBJ2-5, with 7 bases lining up with TRBD2. The V and J ends lost 3 bases and 4 bases, in that order; junction bases with no gene match: 8. This CDR3 has 15 residues. Germline V gene data show CDR1 as SGHNT and CDR2 as YENEEA. CDR3 DNA: TGTGCCAGCAGCTTCACCTGGGAGGGAGGAGAGACCCAGTACTTC. Amino acids: CASSFTWEGGETQYF.

The gene calls are TRBV5-1 and TRBJ1-4, with 7 bases aligning to TRBD1. Germline trimming cut 0 bases from V and 4 bases from J; bases unmatched to any gene: 0. Germline CDR1 is SGHRS and CDR2 is YFSETQ. The CDR3 loop spans 14 amino acids. The CDR3 spells CASSLGDSNEKLFF. CDR3 sequence (DNA): TGCGCCAGCAGCTTGGGGGACAGTAATGAAAAACTGTTTTTT.

V is TRBV20-1 and J is TRBJ1-2; D is possibly TRBD1 (6 bases). This CDR3 contains 16 residues. Trimming cost V 4 bases and J 1 base, with 19 bases left between them. Germline V gene lookup returns CDR1 DFQATT and CDR2 SNEGSKA (reference sequence). CDR3 protein: CSATHTGMVYNYGYTF. The DNA for the CDR3 is TGCAGTGCTACACATACAGGGATGGTTTATAACTATGGCTACACCTTC.

The V call is TRBV7-9, the J call TRBJ2-3; 7 positions match TRBD1. The CDR3 covers 15 residues. Germline CDR1 reads SEHNR; CDR2 reads FQNEAQ (reference sequence). Trimming cost V 5 bases and J 2 bases; bases outside gene matches: 7. The CDR3 DNA follows: TGTGCCAGCAGCCCAGACAGGGCCCCCACAGATACGCAGTATTTT. Its translation is CASSPDRAPTDTQYF.

This chain connects TRBV5-1 to TRBJ2-7, with a tentative D call TRBD1 (6 bases). The germline gives CDR1 SGHRS, CDR2 YFSETQ. Trimming stripped 7 bases from V and 0 bases from J, with 11 bases between. The CDR3 has 13 residues. CDR3 residues: CASGDTRSYEQYF. CDR3 sequence (DNA): TGCGCCAGCGGGGACACCCGCTCCTACGAGCAGTACTTC.

The sample holds a few counts of this clonotype. The chain has TRBV27 and TRBJ2-1; TRBD2 is a possible D gene (6 bases). The V gene lost 4 bases and the J gene lost 8 bases, with 24 bases spanning the gap. The CDR3 contains 17 residues. Germline-derived CDR1 and CDR2 are MNHEY and SMNVEV (reference sequence). CDR3 sequence reads: CASSSPGGTSLGYEQFF. The CDR3 bases are TGTGCCAGCAGTTCACCTGGGGGGACGTCGCTCGGCTATGAGCAGTTCTTC.

This chain connects TRBV7-8 to TRBJ2-1, with 10 bases that match TRBD2. This CDR3 is 20 amino acids long. Germline-derived CDR1 and CDR2 are SGHVS and FQNEAQ. The junction had 17 bases not matched to a gene; V was cut back by 4 bases and J by 2 bases. CDR3 in amino acids: CASSSSRAFSGRNPYNEQFF. CDR3 nucleotide sequence: TGTGCCAGCAGCTCCTCAAGGGCCTTTAGCGGGAGGAATCCCTACAATGAGCAGTTCTTC.

This rearrangement joins TRBV19 to TRBJ2-2; D remains unclear. V lost 6 bases and J 0 bases, leaving 8 bases between the germline ends. CDR3 length: 14 amino acids. CDR1 is LNHDA and CDR2 is SQIVND in the germline V gene (reference sequence). The CDR3: CASRNAANTGELFF. The CDR3 nucleotides are TGTGCCAGTAGGAACGCCGCGAACACCGGGGAGCTGTTTTTT.

This clonotype was seen at least ten times. The chain carries TRBV27 and TRBJ2-7; the D gene is possibly TRBD1 (5 bases). Trimming removed 8 bases at V and 5 bases at J, with 13 bases between. Germline CDR1 MNHEY, CDR2 SMNVEV (reference sequence). CDR3 length equals 12 residues. The CDR3 nucleotides are TGTGCCAGCTCGGCGACAGCCCACGAGCAGTACTTC. It yields the protein CASSATAHEQYF.

This clonotype was counted ten times or more. This chain links TRBV20-1 with TRBJ2-1; 9 bases match TRBD1. V shed 4 bases, J shed 8 bases, and the junction held 9 bases outside the gene matches. The CDR3 runs to 14 residues. In germline, CDR1 is DFQATT, CDR2 SNEGSKA (reference sequence). The CDR3 protein is CSANRGQGIDEQFF. CDR3 in DNA: TGCAGTGCTAACAGGGGGCAGGGGATCGATGAGCAGTTCTTC.

This clonotype has ten or more counts. The chain combines TRBV9 with TRBJ2-3, with 8 bases lining up with TRBD2. Per the germline V gene, CDR1 is SGDLS and CDR2 is YYNGEE. There are 14 residues in the CDR3. V lost 3 bases to trimming and J lost 4 bases; unmatched junction nucleotides: 4. Written as DNA, the CDR3 is TGTGCCAGCAGCGCGAGCGGGAGTGCAGATACGCAGTATTTT. Its protein product is CASSASGSADTQYF.

This clonotype was detected many times. The V and J genes are TRBV7-2 and TRBJ2-1; 10 positions match TRBD2. This CDR3 is 16 amino acids long. J was trimmed by 6 bases and V by 5 bases; bases with no gene match: 10. From germline, CDR1 is SGHTA and CDR2 FQGNSA. The CDR3 DNA is TGTGCCAGCAGCCCCGCCCCTAGCGGGGGTGGCAATGAGCAGTTCTTC. Amino acid sequence: CASSPAPSGGGNEQFF.

At least ten counts were recorded for this clonotype. The chain carries TRBV4-3 and TRBJ2-2; D call uncertain. The CDR3 has 14 amino acids. Trimming pared 1 base from V and 5 bases from J, leaving 8 bases between. Germline V CDR1 and CDR2: LGHNA, YSLEER. CDR3 residues: CASSQVLQTGELFF. The CDR3 nucleotides are TGCGCCAGCAGCCAAGTGCTCCAAACCGGGGAGCTGTTTTTT.

J is TRBJ2-1 and V is TRBV15; D assignment may be TRBD1 or TRBD2 (5 bases each). The CDR3 spans 14 residues. Germline V CDR1 and CDR2: LNHNV, YYDKDF (reference sequence). Trimming left V 0 bases short and J 14 bases short, with 17 bases between. The CDR3 reads CATSRDQHGTREFF. CDR3 nucleotides: TGTGCCACCAGCAGAGACCAGCATGGGACGAGGGAGTTCTTC.

V usage is TRBV5-1 and J usage is TRBJ2-1; D perhaps matches TRBD1 (6 bases). Trimming pared 4 bases from V and 2 bases from J, leaving 16 bases between. Per the germline V gene, CDR1 is SGHRS and CDR2 is YFSETQ. The CDR3 spans 16 residues. The CDR3 DNA reads as TGCGCCAGCAGCGGATTGGACAGTGGAACCTACAATGAGCAGTTCTTC. This sequence encodes CASSGLDSGTYNEQFF.

This clonotype showed up just a few times. The genes are TRBV7-9 and TRBJ1-1; 9 bases align to TRBD1. Germline V lookup: CDR1 SEHNR, CDR2 FQNEAQ (reference sequence). The CDR3 has 16 amino acids. Trimming took 6 bases from V and 4 from J; bases not matched to a gene: 12. CDR3 loop: CASRQDHRGLGTEAFF. The CDR3 region has the DNA TGTGCCAGCAGACAAGACCACAGGGGGCTCGGCACTGAAGCTTTCTTT.

Ten or more counts support this clonotype. This chain connects TRBV12-3 or TRBV12-4 to TRBJ2-5; 8 bases align to TRBD2. The CDR3 totals 13 residues. J lost 2 bases, V lost 8 bases, and 4 bases had no gene match. The CDR3 DNA sequence: TGTGCCAGCCGAGCGGGAGAACAAGAGACCCAGTACTTC. Residues: CASRAGEQETQYF.

The table lists this clonotype with many counts. The gene calls are TRBV29-1 and TRBJ1-2, with 10 bases that match TRBD1. Looked up from germline, CDR1 is SQVTM and CDR2 is ANQGSEA. This CDR3 comprises 13 residues. V lost 5 bases and J lost 1; bases outside the gene matches: 1. CDR3 residues: CSVRTGGNYGYTF. The CDR3 nucleotides read TGCAGCGTTCGGACAGGGGGTAACTATGGCTACACCTTC.

This clonotype has more than one count but fewer than ten. The gene calls are TRBV20-1 and TRBJ2-7; tentative D call: TRBD2 (5 bases). V was pared by 5 bases and J by 3 bases, with 11 bases between. The CDR3 spans 12 residues. Germline values: CDR1 DFQATT, CDR2 SNEGSKA (reference sequence). DNA of the CDR3: TGCAGTGCTGGTGGGAGTCTCTACGAGCAGTACTTC. The encoded protein is CSAGGSLYEQYF.

This clonotype was detected many times. The chain joins TRBV5-1 to TRBJ1-1; no clear D. Germline CDR1 and CDR2: SGHRS and YFSETQ. V lost 3 bases, J lost 4 bases, and 13 bases lay in between. This CDR3 has 14 residues. The CDR3 protein is CASSSVGSGTEAFF. The CDR3 region has the DNA TGCGCCAGCAGCTCAGTAGGGTCTGGCACTGAAGCTTTCTTT.

V usage is TRBV13 and J usage is TRBJ2-1, with 16 nucleotides matching TRBD2. With V trimmed by 4 bases and J by 8 bases, 2 bases remained unmatched. The CDR3 covers 15 residues. Germline lookup yields CDR1 PRHDT and CDR2 FYEKMQ (reference sequence). The CDR3 DNA follows: TGTGCCAGCAGCTCGGGACTAGCGGGGGGGGATGAGCAGTTCTTC. It encodes CASSSGLAGGDEQFF.